The clone carrying this T cell receptor (beta chain) was detected ten times or more. Its antigen is not known. A modified ARM-PCR protocol with three rounds of nested PCR amplified TCRbeta. TCRdb used MiXCR to reprocess the multiplex PCR reads, holding one entry per CDR3 protein. The sample lists about 98,000 distinct CDR3 sequences, 75% to 90% occurring once. This sample was included in a study of tumor and adjacent non-tumor tissue in lung cancer. Across the study: Stage I to III disease affected roughly 10 men and roughly 5 women aged about 31 to 85. Some 4.2 million productive TCRbeta reads were obtained per sample on average. Regarding the study as a whole: Tumor tissue had significantly higher TCR diversity than normal lung. Top 100 clones took a larger repertoire share in normal lung.

The template was RNA from unsorted bulk tissue. This non-tumor lung sample came from over 3 cm beyond the tumor edge. The germline V gene has CDR1 MNHEY and CDR2 SVGAGI. The V and J ends lost 2 bases and 4 bases respectively, with 14 bases between them. The CDR3 is made up of 15 amino acids. The sample consisted of distant non-tumor lung tissue. This receptor was taken from a man in his 60s with small cell lung cancer. This chain joins TRBV6-5 and TRBJ2-5, with D perhaps matching TRBD1 (5 bases). This CDR3 reads CASSYGVGEIETQYF. The CDR3 nucleotides read TGTGCCAGCAGTTACGGTGTAGGGGAAATAGAGACCCAGTACTTC.